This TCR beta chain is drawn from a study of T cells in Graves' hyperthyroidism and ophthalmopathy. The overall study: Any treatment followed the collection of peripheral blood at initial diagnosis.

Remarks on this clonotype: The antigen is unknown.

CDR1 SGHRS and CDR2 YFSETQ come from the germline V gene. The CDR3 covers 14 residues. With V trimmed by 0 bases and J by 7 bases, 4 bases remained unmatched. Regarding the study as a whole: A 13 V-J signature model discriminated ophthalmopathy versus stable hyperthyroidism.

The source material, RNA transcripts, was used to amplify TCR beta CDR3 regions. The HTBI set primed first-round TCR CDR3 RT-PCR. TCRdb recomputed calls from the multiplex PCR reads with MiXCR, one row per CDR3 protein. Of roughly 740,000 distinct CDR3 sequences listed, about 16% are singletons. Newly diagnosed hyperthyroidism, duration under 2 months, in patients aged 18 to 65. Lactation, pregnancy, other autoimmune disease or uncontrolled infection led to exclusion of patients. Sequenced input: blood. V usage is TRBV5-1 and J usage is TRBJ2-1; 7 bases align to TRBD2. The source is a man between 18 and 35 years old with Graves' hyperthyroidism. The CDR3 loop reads CASSLVLADNEQFF. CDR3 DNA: TGCGCCAGCAGCTTGGTTCTAGCGGATAATGAGCAGTTCTTC.